A single sample is the source of the 28 T cell receptor beta chains below, sequenced in a study of shared clonotypes between healthy human individuals. Naive CD8 cells comprised CD45RO-negative, CCR7-positively selected cells, excluding terminally differentiated effector memory CD45RA+ cells. The assay was immunoSEQ multiplex PCR, and TCRdb's table has in-frame clones only and misses some. The data contain around 650,000 clones, approximately 96% of them singletons. The sequencing sample was made of naive CD8+ T cells sorted from blood. These receptors were collected from a woman in her thirties in good health.

This sequence joins TRBV28 and TRBJ2-7; 10 bases agree with TRBD2. CDR3 size: 13 residues. V was pared by 7 bases and J by 5 bases, with 5 bases of the junction left unmatched. Germline V CDR1 and CDR2: MDHEN, SYDVKM. The CDR3 bases are TGTGCCAGCACCACTAGCGGGGTCCACGAGCAGTACTTC. Residues: CASTTSGVHEQYF.

This chain links TRBV28 with TRBJ2-7, with D possibly matching TRBD2 (6 bases). Germline V lookup: CDR1 MDHEN, CDR2 SYDVKM. CDR3 length equals 16 residues. Deletions cut 5 bases from V and 2 bases from J, with 19 bases between. CDR3 region: CASSPPSWRGAYEQYF. CDR3 bases: TGTGCCAGCAGTCCCCCCTCCTGGCGGGGAGCCTACGAGCAGTACTTC.

CDR3 loop: CASSLSSGTEAFF. The CDR3 bases are TGTGCCAGCAGCCTCAGTAGCGGAACTGAAGCTTTCTTT. V and J are TRBV7-2 and TRBJ1-1; D is uncertain. This CDR3 spans 13 amino acids. The V and J ends lost 5 bases and 5 bases respectively, with 12 bases between them. Germline CDR1 is SGHTA and CDR2 is FQGNSA.

The rearrangement uses TRBV13 and TRBJ2-7; 7 bases agree with TRBD1. Losses at the gene ends were 5 bases for V and 3 bases for J; bases not matched to a gene: 10. This CDR3 has 15 residues. Germline CDR1 and CDR2: PRHDT and FYEKMQ (reference sequence). The CDR3 bases are TGTGCCAGCAGCCCCGGACAGGCGGCCATCTACGAGCAGTACTTC. Translated: CASSPGQAAIYEQYF.

Only one count was recorded for this clone. The chain couples TRBV11-2 to TRBJ2-5; D is ambiguous. The CDR3 loop spans 13 amino acids. With 4 bases removed from V and 4 bases from J, the gap between germline ends came to 10 bases. In germline, CDR1 is SGHAT, CDR2 FQNNGV. The CDR3 loop is CASSSSVVETQYF. CDR3 in DNA: TGTGCCAGCAGCTCATCGGTGGTAGAGACCCAGTACTTC. The full variable domain, with the rest looked up from reference TRBV11-2 and TRBJ2-5, is EAGVAQSPRYKIIEKRQSVAFWCNPISGHATLYWYQQILGQGPKLLIQFQNNGVVDDSQLPKDRFSAERLKGVDSTLKIQPAKLEDSAVYLCASSSSVVETQYFGPGTRLLVL.

The chain has TRBV11-1 and TRBJ2-7; D may be TRBD2 (5 bases). This CDR3 is 15 amino acids long. Germline CDR1 is SGHAT and CDR2 is FQDESV (reference sequence). V was shortened by 3 bases and J by 1 base, with 13 bases between the two germline ends. CDR3 protein: CASSFFVGVSYEQYF. CDR3 bases: TGTGCCAGCAGCTTCTTCGTGGGAGTGTCCTACGAGCAGTACTTC.

The chain employs TRBV15 and TRBJ2-2; 7 bases are a match to TRBD1. Germline CDR1 LNHNV, CDR2 YYDKDF (reference sequence). The V segment lost 5 bases and the J segment 4 bases; nucleotides outside the gene matches: 4. CDR3 size: 14 residues. In DNA, the CDR3 is TGTGCCACCAGCTTTGACAGGGCCACCGGGGAGCTGTTTTTT. Protein product: CATSFDRATGELFF.

With regard to this clone: The sample contains more than one DNA sequence encoding this CDR3. This rearrangement joins TRBV5-4 to TRBJ2-7; D gene ambiguous. Trimming shortened V by 5 bases and J by 4 bases, and 7 bases separated the two germline ends. Looked up from germline, CDR1 is SGHNT and CDR2 is YYREEE (reference sequence). The CDR3 is made up of 11 amino acids. Here the CDR3 DNA reads TGTGCCAGCAGTAGTCTGTACGAGCAGTACTTC. It codes for CASSSLYEQYF.

About this clone itself: This specimen includes other DNA sequences encoding the same CDR3. The chain has TRBV27 and TRBJ2-7; TRBD1 might be the D (5 bases). V lost 3 bases and J 2 bases, leaving 11 bases between the germline ends. Germline V gene lookup returns CDR1 MNHEY and CDR2 SMNVEV (reference sequence). The length of the CDR3 is 14 residues. The CDR3: CASSFGQGTYEQYF. Written as DNA, the CDR3 is TGTGCCAGCAGTTTTGGGCAGGGAACCTACGAGCAGTACTTC.

V and J are TRBV9 and TRBJ2-3, with a possible D match to TRBD2 (5 bases). The CDR3 extends over 14 amino acids. V shed 2 bases and J shed 2 bases, with 9 bases lying between them. The germline V gene has CDR1 SGDLS and CDR2 YYNGEE. The CDR3 nucleotides read TGTGCCAGCAGCGTTGGACTCGTCACAGATACGCAGTATTTT. Protein: CASSVGLVTDTQYF.

A remark on this clone: This sample includes further DNA sequences coding for the same CDR3. This chain uses TRBV27 with TRBJ2-7; D might be TRBD1 (5 bases). Germline V lookup: CDR1 MNHEY, CDR2 SMNVEV (reference sequence). With 3 bases removed from V and 0 bases from J, the gap between germline ends came to 9 bases. The CDR3 extends over 14 amino acids. In DNA, the CDR3 is TGTGCCAGCAGTTTGGCAGGGCCCTCCTACGAGCAGTACTTC. Amino acid sequence: CASSLAGPSYEQYF.

This chain connects TRBV4-1 to TRBJ2-5, with 10 bases that match TRBD2. The length of the CDR3 is 15 residues. V was clipped by 5 bases and J by 11 bases; unmatched bases: 14. CDR1 is MGHRA, CDR2 YSYEKL, per germline. DNA of the CDR3: TGCGCCAGCAGCGAAGCGGGGGGGTTTCAAGGGGAGCAGTACTTC. This translates into CASSEAGGFQGEQYF.

The chain is built from TRBV30 and TRBJ1-1; TRBD1 aligns across 9 bases. There are 13 residues in the CDR3. V lost 5 bases to trimming and J lost 4 bases; unmatched junction nucleotides: 5. Germline assignment: CDR1 GTSNPN and CDR2 SVGIG (reference sequence). Written as DNA, the CDR3 is TGTGCCTGGTCACAGGGGGCGCGCACTGAAGCTTTCTTT. It yields the protein CAWSQGARTEAFF.

The DNA for the CDR3 is TGTGCCAGCAGTTTCCTCCCGGGGGCTAGCGAGTCCCACAATGAGCAGTTCTTC. Its protein product is CASSFLPGASESHNEQFF. The chain carries TRBV28 and TRBJ2-1, with D perhaps given as TRBD1 or TRBD2 (6 bases each). V dropped 3 bases and J dropped 5 bases, with 23 bases sitting between them. The CDR3 extends over 18 amino acids. Germline V gives CDR1 MDHEN, CDR2 SYDVKM.

The chain employs TRBV4-2 and TRBJ2-7; D gene uncertain. In germline, CDR1 is LGHNA, CDR2 YNFKEQ. Trimming took off 0 bases at V and 5 bases at J, with 8 bases between the two ends. CDR3 length: 13 residues. This CDR3 reads CASSQEEWDEQYF. The CDR3 DNA is TGTGCCAGCAGCCAAGAGGAGTGGGACGAGCAGTACTTC.

The J gene is TRBJ2-7, the V gene TRBV7-9, with 9 bases that match TRBD2. The length of the CDR3 is 13 residues. Unmatched junction bases numbered 3, after V lost 6 bases and J lost 3 bases. Germline CDR1 reads SEHNR; CDR2 reads FQNEAQ (reference sequence). The CDR3 region is CASRLAGHYEQYF. The CDR3 region has the DNA TGTGCCAGCAGACTAGCGGGCCACTACGAGCAGTACTTC.

The chain combines TRBV29-1 with TRBJ2-7; 7 bases map to TRBD1. With V trimmed by 0 bases and J by 7 bases, 9 bases remained unmatched. The germline V gene has CDR1 SQVTM and CDR2 ANQGSEA. The CDR3 spans 14 residues. The CDR3 sequence is CSVEEGQLGGEQYF. The CDR3 DNA sequence: TGCAGCGTTGAAGAGGGACAGTTAGGAGGAGAGCAGTACTTC.

The V gene is TRBV7-8, the J gene TRBJ2-7; TRBD2 matches at 10 bases. The length of the CDR3 is 14 residues. V shed 4 bases, J shed 2 bases, and the junction held 2 bases outside the gene matches. CDR1 and CDR2 (germline): SGHVS, FQNEAQ. CDR3 in amino acids: CASSSGTSAYEQYF. The CDR3 region has the DNA TGTGCCAGCAGCTCCGGGACTAGCGCCTACGAGCAGTACTTC.

This sequence joins TRBV13 and TRBJ2-2; 7 bases match TRBD1. J lost 3 bases, V lost 5 bases, and 3 bases had no gene match. The length of the CDR3 is 14 residues. Germline CDR1 PRHDT, CDR2 FYEKMQ (reference sequence). This CDR3 is CASSPTGYTGELFF. The CDR3 DNA is TGTGCCAGCAGCCCGACAGGGTACACCGGGGAGCTGTTTTTT.

This clone appeared once. This chain uses TRBV12-5 with TRBJ2-1, with no clear D. Germline V gives CDR1 LGHNT, CDR2 FRNRAP. The CDR3 length is 13 residues. The V end lost 3 bases, the J end lost 8 bases, and 11 bases lay between the germline ends. The CDR3, as DNA: TGTGCTAGTGGTTTTGGTTCGGGTTATGAGCAGTTCTTC. The encoded protein is CASGFGSGYEQFF.

The V and J genes are TRBV5-5 and TRBJ2-2; TRBD2 matches at 9 bases. This CDR3 has 18 residues. V lost 0 bases and J lost 4; bases outside the gene matches: 10. Germline V gene data show CDR1 as SGHKS and CDR2 as YYEKEE (reference sequence). CDR3 bases: TGTGCCAGCAGCTTGGACCTAGCGGGGCCCGTGGTCACCGGGGAGCTGTTTTTT. It codes for CASSLDLAGPVVTGELFF.

The chain carries TRBV28 and TRBJ2-1; TRBD1 matches 8 bases. This CDR3 is built from 18 residues. V was pared by 6 bases and J by 2 bases, with 15 bases of the junction left unmatched. The germline V gene has CDR1 MDHEN and CDR2 SYDVKM. The CDR3 coding sequence is TGTGCCAGCAGCCACGATCCTATTGGACAGGGTGCCTACAATGAGCAGTTCTTC. This gives the protein CASSHDPIGQGAYNEQFF.

The chain carries TRBV6-5 and TRBJ2-1; D may be TRBD2 (5 bases). With 6 bases removed from V and 0 bases from J, the gap between germline ends came to 12 bases. Germline loops: CDR1 MNHEY, CDR2 SVGAGI. The CDR3 covers 15 residues. The CDR3 DNA reads as TGTGCCAGCAGCGGGGTTCGGGACTCCTACAATGAGCAGTTCTTC. Its protein is CASSGVRDSYNEQFF.

This chain joins TRBV7-9 and TRBJ2-1; a possible D gene is TRBD1 (6 bases). CDR3 length: 12 residues. V was shortened by 2 bases and J by 15 bases, with 14 bases between the two germline ends. CDR1 and CDR2 (germline): SEHNR, FQNEAQ (reference sequence). The CDR3 is CASSLMGAKGFF. The CDR3 region has the DNA TGTGCCAGCAGCTTAATGGGGGCAAAGGGGTTCTTC.

The table lists this clone with a few counts. For the CDR3, the DNA is TGTGCCAGCAGTGCACTCTCGGGGCGATTGAACACTGAAGCTTTCTTT. It codes for CASSALSGRLNTEAFF. The rearrangement links TRBV6-1 to TRBJ1-1; the D gene is possibly TRBD1 (5 bases). The CDR3 runs to 16 residues. Germline V gene data show CDR1 as MNHNS and CDR2 as SASEGT. The V gene lost 4 bases and the J gene lost 0 bases, with 15 bases spanning the gap.

The chain joins TRBV7-9 to TRBJ2-1; D is uncertain. The germline gives CDR1 SEHNR, CDR2 FQNEAQ (reference sequence). Trimming cost V 1 base and J 0 bases, with 7 bases left between them. The CDR3 has 15 amino acids. As DNA, the CDR3 is TGTGCCAGCAGCTTAGGGATCAGCTCCTACAATGAGCAGTTCTTC. Amino acids: CASSLGISSYNEQFF.

A note on this clone: Other DNA sequences of this sample code for an identical CDR3. The V and J genes are TRBV7-9 and TRBJ2-7; D may be TRBD2 (6 bases). CDR1 SEHNR and CDR2 FQNEAQ come from the germline V gene (reference sequence). V was pared by 1 base and J by 4 bases, with 8 bases between. The CDR3 extends over 13 amino acids. CDR3 region: CASSLGGGYEQYF. The DNA for the CDR3 is TGTGCCAGCAGCTTAGGCGGAGGGTACGAGCAGTACTTC.

The chain uses TRBV27 and TRBJ2-7; 8 bases line up with TRBD2. The CDR3 is made up of 14 amino acids. Germline V gene sequence: CDR1 MNHEY, CDR2 SMNVEV (reference sequence). V shed 2 bases, J shed 6 bases, and the junction held 6 bases outside the gene matches. The CDR3 bases are TGTGCCAGCAGTTTAGGGGCGGGAGGTGTCGAGCAGTACTTC. It yields the protein CASSLGAGGVEQYF.